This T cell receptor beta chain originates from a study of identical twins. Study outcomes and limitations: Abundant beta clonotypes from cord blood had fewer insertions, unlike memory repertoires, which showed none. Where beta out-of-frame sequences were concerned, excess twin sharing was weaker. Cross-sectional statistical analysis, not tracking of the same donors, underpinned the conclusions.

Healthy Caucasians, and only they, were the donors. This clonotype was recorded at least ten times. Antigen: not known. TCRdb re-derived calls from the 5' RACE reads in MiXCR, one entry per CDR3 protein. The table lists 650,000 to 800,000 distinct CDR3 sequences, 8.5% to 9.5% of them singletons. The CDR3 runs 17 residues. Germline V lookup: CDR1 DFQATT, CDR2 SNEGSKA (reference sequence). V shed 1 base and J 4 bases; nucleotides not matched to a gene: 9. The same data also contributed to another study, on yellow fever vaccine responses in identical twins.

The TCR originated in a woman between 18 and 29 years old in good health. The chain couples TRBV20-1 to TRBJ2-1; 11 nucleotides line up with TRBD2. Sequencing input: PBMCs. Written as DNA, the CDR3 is TGCAGTGCTAGAGCCCTAGCGGGAGGTAGTCTGTACAATGAGCAGTTCTTC. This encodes CSARALAGGSLYNEQFF.